These 24 T cell receptor beta chains originate from one sample sequenced in a study of regulatory T cells in long-lasting Graves disease. CDR3-region Arm-PCR and iRepertoire HTBI primers produced the TCR beta libraries. TCRdb ran MiXCR on the multiplex PCR reads and lists one entry per CDR3 protein. Of under 700,000 distinct CDR3 sequences listed, around 16% are singletons. Regarding time point: newly diagnosed GD, antithyroid drugs for less than 3 months. Extracted RNA from PBMCs served as the source of the TCR library. These data are also associated with another study on T cells in Graves' hyperthyroidism and ophthalmopathy.

Sequencing used peripheral blood mononuclear cells (PBMCs), obtained at new diagnosis, from a patient treated with antithyroid drugs. The receptors originated from a woman aged 35 to 59 with Graves disease.

The chain couples TRBV6-1 to TRBJ1-1; D unresolved. With 8 bases removed from V and 3 bases from J, the gap between germline ends came to 22 bases. CDR1 and CDR2 from the germline V gene are MNHNS and SASEGT. This CDR3 comprises 16 residues. The CDR3 coding sequence is TGTGCCAGCGGAACCATAAGGTACGGTTTGGACACTGAAGCTTTCTTT. It specifies CASGTIRYGLDTEAFF.

This clonotype appeared many times. The chain uses TRBV6-1 and TRBJ2-7, with TRBD1 matching over 8 bases. This CDR3 has 16 residues. The germline V gene has CDR1 MNHNS and CDR2 SASEGT. V shed 6 bases and J 4 bases; nucleotides not matched to a gene: 14. The CDR3 DNA reads as TGTGCCAGCAGGACGACACGGACAGGGAACGCTTACGAGCAGTACTTC. This gives the protein CASRTTRTGNAYEQYF.

Ten or more counts support this clonotype. The chain has TRBV12-3 or TRBV12-4 and TRBJ2-7; D could derive from TRBD1 or TRBD2 (7 bases each). V dropped 5 bases and J dropped 3 bases, with 17 bases sitting between them. The CDR3 loop spans 15 amino acids. In DNA, the CDR3 is TGTGCCAGCAGTATAAGGGCAGGGGGGGTCTACGAGCAGTACTTC. Its translation: CASSIRAGGVYEQYF.

This clonotype was seen ten or more times. This chain links TRBV5-1 with TRBJ1-4; D uncertain. CDR3 size: 15 residues. In germline, CDR1 is SGHRS, CDR2 YFSETQ. V lost 2 bases and J lost 6, with 14 bases in between. This chain's CDR3 is CASSFAGRRDEKLFF. The CDR3 nucleotides read TGCGCCAGCAGCTTTGCCGGGAGACGGGATGAAAAACTGTTTTTT.

This clonotype has a count of ten or more. The V gene is TRBV9, the J gene TRBJ2-3; TRBD2 matches at 10 bases. The CDR3 consists of 18 residues. J lost 5 bases, V lost 4 bases, and 16 bases had no gene match. Germline V gene sequence: CDR1 SGDLS, CDR2 YYNGEE. CDR3 sequence (DNA): TGTGCCAGCAGCCCCCGTAGTCGACTAGCGGGTGTCGGAGATACGCAGTATTTT. Its translation: CASSPRSRLAGVGDTQYF.

This clonotype has at least ten counts. This chain joins TRBV20-1 and TRBJ1-2; possibly TRBD1 for D (6 bases). The CDR3 is 15 residues long. Germline CDR1 is DFQATT and CDR2 is SNEGSKA (reference sequence). Trimming took off 8 bases at V and 5 bases at J, with 24 bases between the two ends. In DNA, the CDR3 is TGCAGTACCAAAGAGGGGGACTCCCGCGGGTATGGCTACACCTTC. This gives the protein CSTKEGDSRGYGYTF.

This clonotype came up many times. The chain couples TRBV3-1 to TRBJ1-4; D is possibly TRBD1 (6 bases). CDR3 length equals 16 residues. Between the trimmed V and J ends, which lost 0 bases and 5 bases, there was a span of 13 bases. Germline CDR1 is LGHDT and CDR2 is YNNKEL (reference sequence). The CDR3 region is CASSQDLGRGNEKLFF. The CDR3, as DNA: TGTGCCAGCAGCCAAGATCTCGGCAGGGGAAATGAAAAACTGTTTTTT.

This clonotype has a handful of counts. The chain couples TRBV7-8 to TRBJ1-4; D gene uncertain. This CDR3 has 17 amino acids. Germline-derived CDR1 and CDR2 are SGHVS and FQNEAQ. The germline V and J ends were trimmed by 1 base and 1 base, with 13 bases remaining between them. In DNA form, the CDR3 reads TGTGCCAGCAGCTTAGGCCACTCAGGAGGAACTAATGAAAAACTGTTTTTT. Translation gives CASSLGHSGGTNEKLFF.

This chain uses TRBV30 with TRBJ2-7; 10 bases align to TRBD1. CDR1 and CDR2 from the germline V gene are GTSNPN and SVGIG (reference sequence). The CDR3 spans 15 residues. J gave up 7 bases and V 4 bases, and 13 bases lay outside the gene matches. The CDR3 DNA follows: TGTGCCTGGACCCGGGGGACAGGGGTCTTTCGGGAGCAGTACTTC. It specifies CAWTRGTGVFREQYF. Filled out from reference TRBV30 and TRBJ2-7, the complete variable domain reads SQTIHQWPATLVQPVGSPLSLECTVEGTSNPNLYWYRQAAGRGLQLLFYSVGIGQISSEVPQNLSASRPQDRQFILSSKKLLLSDSGFYLCAWTRGTGVFREQYFGPGTRLTVT.

This clonotype appeared a few times. The rearrangement links TRBV30 to TRBJ2-5, with D perhaps being TRBD1 or TRBD2 (6 bases each). This CDR3 has 15 amino acids. The germline gives CDR1 GTSNPN, CDR2 SVGIG (reference sequence). Deletions cut 1 base from V and 5 bases from J, with 17 bases between. CDR3 sequence: CAWSDLQGRGETQYF. The CDR3, as DNA: TGTGCCTGGAGTGACCTACAGGGTCGGGGGGAGACCCAGTACTTC.

On this clonotype itself: A much larger clonotype is one base distant, so this may be a read error. The chain recombines TRBV2 with TRBJ1-6; D call uncertain. V lost 8 bases to trimming and J lost 9 bases, with 11 bases between them. Germline V CDR1 and CDR2: SNHLY, FYNNEI. The CDR3 runs 12 residues. CDR3 protein: CASARALSPLHF. The CDR3 DNA reads TGTGCCAGCGCCCGCGCCCTTTCACCCCTCCACTTT.

This clonotype was observed at least ten times. This sequence joins TRBV2 and TRBJ2-7; D possibly corresponds to TRBD1 (6 bases). This CDR3 has 18 residues. Germline CDR1 SNHLY, CDR2 FYNNEI. V lost 0 bases and J lost 2, with 20 bases in between. The CDR3 region is CASSEALRIGTSAYEQYF. CDR3 nucleotides: TGTGCCAGCAGTGAAGCGCTTCGAATAGGGACAAGCGCCTACGAGCAGTACTTC. The entire variable domain, with the rest obtained from reference TRBV2 and TRBJ2-7, is as follows: EPEVTQTPSHQVTQMGQEVILRCVPISNHLYFYWYRQILGQKVEFLVSFYNNEISEKSEIFDDQFSVERPDGSNFTLKIRSTKLEDSAMYFCASSEALRIGTSAYEQYFGPGTRLTVT.

This clonotype was found many times. The gene calls are TRBV11-1 and TRBJ1-1, with 7 bases aligning to TRBD1. In germline, CDR1 is SGHAT, CDR2 FQDESV (reference sequence). The CDR3 totals 18 residues. Germline trimming cut 4 bases from V and 1 base from J; bases unmatched to any gene: 15. The CDR3 sequence is CASSSGVGTERSNTEAFF. The CDR3, as DNA: TGTGCCAGCAGCTCTGGGGTGGGGACAGAGAGGTCGAACACTGAAGCTTTCTTT.

The chain carries TRBV16 and TRBJ1-1; D gene uncertain. Germline CDR1 KGHSY, CDR2 FQNENV. V was clipped by 7 bases and J by 6 bases, with 12 bases between them. This CDR3 contains 12 residues. CDR3 coding DNA: TGTGCCAGCATCCCCCTCCGACCTGAAGCTTTCTTT. It encodes CASIPLRPEAFF.

This clonotype was seen only a few times. V usage is TRBV18 and J usage is TRBJ2-1; D unresolved. The CDR3 totals 15 residues. CDR1 is KGHSH and CDR2 is LQKENI in the germline V gene. V was clipped by 4 bases and J by 0 bases, with 10 bases between them. CDR3 region: CASSRALSSYNEQFF. The CDR3, as DNA: TGTGCCAGCTCACGGGCGCTGAGCTCCTACAATGAGCAGTTCTTC.

In its sample, this clonotype was seen many times. The CDR3 is CASSTGGISYNEQFF. CDR3 DNA: TGTGCCAGCTCCACAGGGGGAATTTCGTACAATGAGCAGTTCTTC. The chain uses TRBV18 and TRBJ2-1, with TRBD1 identical over 8 bases. CDR3 length: 15 residues. V shed 6 bases and J 4 bases; nucleotides not matched to a gene: 8. Germline CDR1 reads KGHSH; CDR2 reads LQKENI. The entire variable domain, with the rest obtained from reference TRBV18 and TRBJ2-1, is as follows: NAGVMQNPRHLVRRRGQEARLRCSPMKGHSHVYWYRQLPEEGLKFMVYLQKENIIDESGMPKERFSAEFPKEGPSILRIQQVVRGDSAAYFCASSTGGISYNEQFFGPGTRLTVL.

There are many counts of this clonotype. The chain uses TRBV20-1 and TRBJ1-1; perhaps TRBD1 as D (5 bases). The ends were cut back, 6 bases at V and 0 bases at J, with 14 bases in the middle. This CDR3 is 14 amino acids long. Germline V gene data show CDR1 as DFQATT and CDR2 as SNEGSKA (reference sequence). In nucleotides, the CDR3 is TGCAGTGCCAGGGTCGGGCATCTGAACACTGAAGCTTTCTTT. It yields the protein CSARVGHLNTEAFF.

This rearrangement joins TRBV5-5 to TRBJ1-2, with D hard to call. The V end lost 0 bases, the J end lost 1 base, and 16 bases lay between the germline ends. The CDR3 runs to 17 residues. Germline V gene sequence: CDR1 SGHKS, CDR2 YYEKEE (reference sequence). The DNA of the CDR3 is TGTGCCAGCAGCTTGGCCGTTACGGGTATTAGTAACTATGGCTACACCTTC. It encodes CASSLAVTGISNYGYTF.

CDR3 sequence: CASSLRAQGSDTQYF. In DNA form, the CDR3 reads TGTGCCAGCAGTTTAAGGGCGCAGGGGTCAGATACGCAGTATTTT. The chain links TRBV27 to TRBJ2-3, with D possibly matching TRBD1 (6 bases). Trimming left V 2 bases short and J 4 bases short, with 13 bases between. The CDR3 is 15 residues long. CDR1 MNHEY and CDR2 SMNVEV come from the germline V gene (reference sequence).

This clonotype was found many times. The V call is TRBV5-1, the J call TRBJ2-7; D gene ambiguous. The J call may be wrong; the DNA end is better matched by TRBJ2-3. The CDR3 is 18 residues long. Germline CDR1 reads SGHRS; CDR2 reads YFSETQ. Written as DNA, the CDR3 is TGCGCCAGCAGCCTTCACCCCCGGACGTACGACTTCGCAGATACGCAGTATTTT. This gives the protein CASSLHPRTYDFADTQYF.

This clonotype appeared many times. The gene calls are TRBV7-8 and TRBJ2-7, with TRBD1 matching 7 bases. The CDR3 runs 14 residues. The V and J ends lost 5 bases and 3 bases, in that order; junction bases with no gene match: 7. CDR1 and CDR2 (germline): SGHVS, FQNEAQ. The DNA of the CDR3 is TGTGCCAGCAGCCAAGACAGGGATAGCTACGAGCAGTACTTC. This sequence encodes CASSQDRDSYEQYF.

This clonotype was recorded many times. This sequence joins TRBV12-3 or TRBV12-4 and TRBJ2-1; TRBD2 matches 10 bases. Trimming at V came to 1 base and at J to 0 bases, leaving 3 bases not matched to a gene. This CDR3 is 17 amino acids long. For the CDR3, the DNA is TGTGCCAGCAGTTTAGGGGCTAGCGGGGGCTCCTACAATGAGCAGTTCTTC. This translates into CASSLGASGGSYNEQFF.

This clonotype was counted many times. The genes are TRBV20-1 and TRBJ2-7; no firm D call. CDR3 size: 13 residues. CDR1 is DFQATT and CDR2 is SNEGSKA in the germline V gene (reference sequence). V was pared by 1 base and J by 3 bases, with 10 bases between. The CDR3 is CSARAAGRYEQYF. As DNA, the CDR3 is TGCAGTGCTAGAGCTGCAGGACGCTACGAGCAGTACTTC.

This clonotype was seen at least ten times. This sequence joins TRBV3-1 and TRBJ1-2, with a weak D call TRBD1 (5 bases). The CDR3 has 13 amino acids. Trimming took 4 bases from V and 0 from J, leaving 6 bases between them. Germline CDR1 is LGHDT and CDR2 is YNNKEL (reference sequence). The CDR3 DNA reads as TGTGCCAGCAGCCGACAGTCTAACTATGGCTACACCTTC. Protein sequence: CASSRQSNYGYTF.